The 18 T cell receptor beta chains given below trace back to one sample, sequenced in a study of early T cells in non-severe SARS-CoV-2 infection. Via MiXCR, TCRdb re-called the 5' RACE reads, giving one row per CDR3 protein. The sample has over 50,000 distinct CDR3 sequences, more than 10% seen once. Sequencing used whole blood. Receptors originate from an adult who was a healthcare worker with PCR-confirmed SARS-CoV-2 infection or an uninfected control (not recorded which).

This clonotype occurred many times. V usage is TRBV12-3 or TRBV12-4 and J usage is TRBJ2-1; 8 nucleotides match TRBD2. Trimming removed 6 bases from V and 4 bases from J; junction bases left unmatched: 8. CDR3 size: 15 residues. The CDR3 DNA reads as TGTGCCAGCAGGATGAGCGGGGGCACTTACAATGAGCAGTTCTTC. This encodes CASRMSGGTYNEQFF.

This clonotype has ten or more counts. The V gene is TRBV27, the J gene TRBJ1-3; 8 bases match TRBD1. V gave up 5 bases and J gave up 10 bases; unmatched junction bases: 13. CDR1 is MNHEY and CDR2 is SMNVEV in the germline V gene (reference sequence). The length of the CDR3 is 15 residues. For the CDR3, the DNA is TGTGCCAGCAGTGCGTCGGGACAGGCCGGAGGGACCATATATTTT. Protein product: CASSASGQAGGTIYF.

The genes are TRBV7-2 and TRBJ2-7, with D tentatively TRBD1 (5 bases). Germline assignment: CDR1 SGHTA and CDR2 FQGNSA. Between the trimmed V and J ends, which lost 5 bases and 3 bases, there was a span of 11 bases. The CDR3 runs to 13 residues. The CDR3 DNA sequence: TGTGCCAGCAGCCTCCAGGGCCTCTACGAGCAGTACTTC. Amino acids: CASSLQGLYEQYF.

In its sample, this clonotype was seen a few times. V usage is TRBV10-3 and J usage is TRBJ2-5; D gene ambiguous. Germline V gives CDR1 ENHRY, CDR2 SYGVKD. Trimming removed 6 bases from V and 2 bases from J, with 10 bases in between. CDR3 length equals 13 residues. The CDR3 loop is CAISARLQETQYF. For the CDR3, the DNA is TGTGCCATCAGCGCCCGACTGCAAGAGACCCAGTACTTC.

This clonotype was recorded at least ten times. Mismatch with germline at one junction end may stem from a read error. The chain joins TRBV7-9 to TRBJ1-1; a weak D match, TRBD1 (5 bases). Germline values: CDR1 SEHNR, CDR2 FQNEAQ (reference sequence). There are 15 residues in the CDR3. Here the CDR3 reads CASSLQGPMNTEVFF. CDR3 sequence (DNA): TGTGCCAGCAGCTTACAGGGACCGATGAACACTGAAGTTTTCTTT.

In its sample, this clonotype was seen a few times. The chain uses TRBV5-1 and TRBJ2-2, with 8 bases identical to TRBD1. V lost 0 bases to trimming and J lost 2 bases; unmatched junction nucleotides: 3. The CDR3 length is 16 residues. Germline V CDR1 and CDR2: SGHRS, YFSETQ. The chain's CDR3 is CASSLEPGGNTGELFF. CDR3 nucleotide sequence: TGCGCCAGCAGCTTGGAACCAGGGGGCAACACCGGGGAGCTGTTTTTT.

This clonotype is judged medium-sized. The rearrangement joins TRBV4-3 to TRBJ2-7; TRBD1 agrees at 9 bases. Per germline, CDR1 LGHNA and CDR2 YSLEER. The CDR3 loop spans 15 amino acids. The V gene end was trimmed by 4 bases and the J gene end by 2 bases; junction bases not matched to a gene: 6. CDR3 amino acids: CASSPRTGAPYEQYF. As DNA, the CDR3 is TGCGCCAGCAGCCCTCGGACAGGGGCCCCCTACGAGCAGTACTTC.

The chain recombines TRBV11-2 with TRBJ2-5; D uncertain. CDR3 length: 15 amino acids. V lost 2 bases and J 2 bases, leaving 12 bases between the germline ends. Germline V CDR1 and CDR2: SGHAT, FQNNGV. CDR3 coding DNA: TGTGCCAGCAGCTTAAGCTTGGCTAGACAAGAGACCCAGTACTTC. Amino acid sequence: CASSLSLARQETQYF.

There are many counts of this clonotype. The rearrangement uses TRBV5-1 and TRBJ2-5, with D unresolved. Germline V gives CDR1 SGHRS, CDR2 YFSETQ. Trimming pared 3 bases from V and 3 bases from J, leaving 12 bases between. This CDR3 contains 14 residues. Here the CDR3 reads CASSSRDVKETQYF. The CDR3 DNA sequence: TGCGCCAGCAGCTCTAGAGACGTCAAAGAGACCCAGTACTTC.

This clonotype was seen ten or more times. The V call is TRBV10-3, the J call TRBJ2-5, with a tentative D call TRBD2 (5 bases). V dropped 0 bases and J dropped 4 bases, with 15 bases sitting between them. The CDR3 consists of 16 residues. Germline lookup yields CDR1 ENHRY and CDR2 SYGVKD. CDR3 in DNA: TGTGCCATCAGTGAGTCGGGCAGGAGGCGCCGAGAGACCCAGTACTTC. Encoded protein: CAISESGRRRRETQYF.

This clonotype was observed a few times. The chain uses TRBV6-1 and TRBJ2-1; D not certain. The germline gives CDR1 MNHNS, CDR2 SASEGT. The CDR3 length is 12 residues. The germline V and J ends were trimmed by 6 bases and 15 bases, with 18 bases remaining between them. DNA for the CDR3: TGTGCCAGCAGGACGATAAGTGGGGTCCTGTTCTTC. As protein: CASRTISGVLFF.

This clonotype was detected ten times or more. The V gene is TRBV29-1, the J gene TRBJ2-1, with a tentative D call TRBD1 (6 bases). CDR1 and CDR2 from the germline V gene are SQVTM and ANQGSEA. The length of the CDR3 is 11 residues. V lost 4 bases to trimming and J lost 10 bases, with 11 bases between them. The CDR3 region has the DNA TGCAGCGTTGGGGGCGGACAGGAGCAGTTCTTC. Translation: CSVGGGQEQFF.

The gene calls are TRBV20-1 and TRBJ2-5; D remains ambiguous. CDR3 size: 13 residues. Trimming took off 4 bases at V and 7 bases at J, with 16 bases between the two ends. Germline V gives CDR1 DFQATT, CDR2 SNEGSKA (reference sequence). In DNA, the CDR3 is TGCAGTGCTACAAACTGGGGTAAAGGGACCCAGTACTTC. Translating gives CSATNWGKGTQYF.

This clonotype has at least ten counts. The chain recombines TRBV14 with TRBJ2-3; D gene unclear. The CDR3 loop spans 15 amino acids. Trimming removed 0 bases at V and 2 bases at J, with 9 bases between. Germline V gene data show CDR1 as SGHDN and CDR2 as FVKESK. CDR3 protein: CASSQDVRNTDTQYF. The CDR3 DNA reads TGTGCCAGCAGCCAAGACGTCAGGAACACAGATACGCAGTATTTT.

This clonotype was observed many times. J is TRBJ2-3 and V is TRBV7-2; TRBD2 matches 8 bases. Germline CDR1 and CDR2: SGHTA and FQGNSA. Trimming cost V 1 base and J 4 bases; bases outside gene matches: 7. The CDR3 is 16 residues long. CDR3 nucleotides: TGTGCCAGCAGCTTAGTGGGGACTAGGGGGGCAGATACGCAGTATTTT. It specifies CASSLVGTRGADTQYF.

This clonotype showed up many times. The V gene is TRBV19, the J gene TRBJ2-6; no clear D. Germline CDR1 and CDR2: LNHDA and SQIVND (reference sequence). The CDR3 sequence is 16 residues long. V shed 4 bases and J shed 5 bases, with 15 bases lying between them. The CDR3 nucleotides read TGTGCCAGTAGTAGCCCTCCAGGAGTAAGGGCCAACGTCCTGACTTTC. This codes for CASSSPPGVRANVLTF.

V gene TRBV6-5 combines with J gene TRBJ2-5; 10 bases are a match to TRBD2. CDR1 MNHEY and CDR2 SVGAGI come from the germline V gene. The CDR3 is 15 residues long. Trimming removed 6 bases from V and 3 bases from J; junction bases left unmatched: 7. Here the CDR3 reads CASRSLSGGEETQYF. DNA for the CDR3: TGTGCCAGCAGATCCCTCAGCGGGGGGGAAGAGACCCAGTACTTC.

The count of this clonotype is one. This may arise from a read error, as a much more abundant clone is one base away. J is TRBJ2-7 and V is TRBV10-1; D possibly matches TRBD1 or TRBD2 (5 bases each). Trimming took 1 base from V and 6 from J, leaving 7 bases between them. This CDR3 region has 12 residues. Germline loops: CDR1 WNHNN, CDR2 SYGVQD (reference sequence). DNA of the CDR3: TGCGCCAGCAGTGAGTTGGGGGTCGAGCAGTACTTC. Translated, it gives CASSELGVEQYF.